The TCR beta chain under discussion was sequenced for a study of blood T cell repertoires in COVID-19 (dated by TCRdb to about 2020). Study-wide context: The collaborator samples originated in the United States, Italy and Spain and spanned the acute and convalescent phases of COVID-19. Where available, HLA class I and class II types were taken from metadata supplied by the sample provider and were not determined by assay-based typing. A de-identified subject ID, COVID-19 status, age in years and sex were almost always included in the sample metadata. The dataset comprised deeply sampled blood TCRbeta repertoires from subjects exposed to, actively infected with, or recovered from COVID-19. The repertoires were released in a freely available public database intended as a resource for research on the immune response to SARS-CoV-2. The material from the prospective study consisted of cDNA or gDNA derived from T cells, B-cell-depleted T cells, or PBMCs. The samples were drawn from the first 160 participants of the ongoing ImmuneRACE study and from 950 to 1,500 subjects provided by 6 global collaborators.

TCRbeta CDR3 regions were amplified from genomic DNA by means of the immunoSEQ Assay, a bias-controlled multiplex PCR. As for the authors' bioinformatics: The number of nucleated cells in each sample was estimated from the amplification of reference gene primers within the assay. To quantify the absolute abundance of each unique TCRbeta CDR3 rearrangement, sequence reads were collapsed and filtered. For each sample, productive Simpson clonality was calculated as the square root of Simpson's diversity index across productive rearrangements. Drawn from immuneACCESS, this table holds only the in-frame rearrangements with V and J called that TCRdb kept. Clones are partly lost; checked studies trace under half to an unresolved V gene and leave the rest unexplained. The DNA gave D and trimming, while V, J and clone size come from that table. Across this sample there are about 390,000 clones, with around 87% seen only once. The ten largest make up roughly 2% of the sample.

In Seattle, one collaborating source enrolled patients while the infection was active and tracked those patients longitudinally over the course of disease. The collaborating institutions used their own protocols to collect whole blood in K2EDTA tubes. For TCRbeta analysis, collaborators shipped samples in one of three forms: frozen whole blood, isolated PBMCs, or DNA extracted from either of those sample types. The germline V gene (reference sequence) gives CDR1 as LGHDT and CDR2 as YNNKEL. V is pruned by 1 base and J by 4 bases, leaving 5 bases of the junction without a gene match. Taken from cysteine to phenylalanine, the CDR3 has 15 residues. CDR3 DNA only is kept here, 45 bases in frame from base 1. In regard to this clone: It lacks a known antigen. It has no much larger one-base neighbor in the sample; base qualities were not kept.

The investigation overall reported the following: Clinical and demographic metadata were provided uncurated, with the amount varying by source and participant.

This TCR derives from a woman in her sixties with COVID-19, enrolled during active disease. Source material: peripheral blood. The chain joins TRBV3-1 (or the pseudogene TRBV3-2) to TRBJ1-2; TRBD1 agrees with 8 junctional bases. The DNA sequence follows: TGTGCCAGCAGCCAAGCCGGACAGGGTGGCTATGGCTACACCTTC. This translates into CASSQAGQGGYGYTF.